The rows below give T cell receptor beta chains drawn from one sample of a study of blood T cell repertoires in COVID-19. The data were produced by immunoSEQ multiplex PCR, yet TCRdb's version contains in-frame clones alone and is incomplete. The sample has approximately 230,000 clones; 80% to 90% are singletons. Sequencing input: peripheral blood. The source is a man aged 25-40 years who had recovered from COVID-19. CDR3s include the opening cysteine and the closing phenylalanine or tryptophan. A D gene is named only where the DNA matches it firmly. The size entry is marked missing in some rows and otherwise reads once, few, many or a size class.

CDR3 protein: CAWSVDGTSLFF
CDR3 DNA: TGTGCCTGGAGTGTAGATGGGACTAGTCTGTTCTTC
D gene: TRBD2
V gene: TRBV30
clone size: .
CDR3 length: 12
J gene: TRBJ2-1

CDR3 protein: CASTDSSGGAFEQFF
CDR3 DNA: TGTGCCAGTACCGATTCTAGCGGGGGGGCCTTTGAGCAGTTCTTC
D gene: TRBD2
V gene: TRBV19
clone size: .
CDR3 length: 15
J gene: TRBJ2-1

CDR3 protein: CASSSRTGVAKNIQYF
CDR3 DNA: TGCGCCAGCAGCTCCCGGACAGGCGTAGCCAAAAACATTCAGTACTTC
D gene: TRBD1
V gene: TRBV5-1
clone size: .
CDR3 length: 16
J gene: TRBJ2-4

CDR3 protein: CASSLGGDGYTF
CDR3 DNA: TGCGCCAGCAGCTTGGGCGGGGATGGCTACACCTTC
D gene: .
V gene: TRBV5-1
clone size: .
CDR3 length: 12
J gene: TRBJ1-2

CDR3 protein: CASSTLSGGQETQYF
CDR3 DNA: TGTGCCAGCAGCACCTTATCGGGGGGTCAGGAGACCCAGTACTTC
D gene: TRBD2
V gene: TRBV9
clone size: .
CDR3 length: 15
J gene: TRBJ2-5

CDR3 protein: CASSPRQGHNSPLHF
CDR3 DNA: TGTGCCAGCAGCCCCAGACAGGGACATAATTCACCCCTCCACTTT
D gene: TRBD1
V gene: TRBV7-6
clone size: .
CDR3 length: 15
J gene: TRBJ1-6

CDR3 protein: CASSNPGGRDQPQHF
CDR3 DNA: TGTGCCAGCAGTAACCCCGGGGGTCGAGATCAGCCCCAGCATTTT
D gene: .
V gene: TRBV7-8
clone size: .
CDR3 length: 15
J gene: TRBJ1-5

CDR3 protein: CASSSGTGVEKLFF
CDR3 DNA: TGTGCCAGCAGCTCCGGGACAGGGGTTGAAAAACTGTTTTTT
D gene: TRBD1
V gene: TRBV6-5
clone size: .
CDR3 length: 14
J gene: TRBJ1-4

CDR3 protein: CSVEDQSLNEQFF
CDR3 DNA: TGCAGCGTTGAAGATCAGTCCCTCAATGAGCAGTTCTTC
D gene: .
V gene: TRBV29-1
clone size: few
CDR3 length: 13
J gene: TRBJ2-1

CDR3 protein: CSASWDRRSPLHF
CDR3 DNA: TGCAGTGCTAGTTGGGACAGGCGTTCACCCCTCCACTTT
D gene: TRBD1
V gene: TRBV20-1
clone size: few
CDR3 length: 13
J gene: TRBJ1-6

CDR3 protein: CASSRDRGNTEAFF
CDR3 DNA: TGTGCCAGCAGTAGAGACAGGGGGAACACTGAAGCTTTCTTT
D gene: TRBD1
V gene: TRBV6-5
clone size: .
CDR3 length: 14
J gene: TRBJ1-1

CDR3 protein: CASSQASSGGNNEQFF
CDR3 DNA: TGTGCCAGCAGCCAAGCGTCTAGCGGGGGGAACAATGAGCAGTTCTTC
D gene: TRBD2
V gene: TRBV3-1/TRBV3-2
clone size: .
CDR3 length: 16
J gene: TRBJ2-1

CDR3 protein: CASTYRTGDWNEQFF
CDR3 DNA: TGTGCCAGTACCTATCGGACAGGGGACTGGAATGAGCAGTTCTTC
D gene: TRBD1
V gene: TRBV19
clone size: .
CDR3 length: 15
J gene: TRBJ2-1

CDR3 protein: CASSQKGTGLIAGELFF
CDR3 DNA: TGTGCCAGCAGTCAAAAGGGGACGGGACTAATCGCCGGGGAGCTGTTTTTT
D gene: TRBD2
V gene: TRBV6-6
clone size: .
CDR3 length: 17
J gene: TRBJ2-2

CDR3 protein: CASSYSEATEAFF
CDR3 DNA: TGTGCCAGCAGTTACTCTGAGGCTACTGAAGCTTTCTTT
D gene: .
V gene: TRBV6-5
clone size: .
CDR3 length: 13
J gene: TRBJ1-1

CDR3 protein: CASTEGWTGVSPLHF
CDR3 DNA: TGTGCCAGCACAGAGGGCTGGACAGGGGTCTCACCCCTCCACTTT
D gene: TRBD1
V gene: TRBV2
clone size: .
CDR3 length: 15
J gene: TRBJ1-6

CDR3 protein: CSVAFGQGFGVSGYTF
CDR3 DNA: TGCAGCGTTGCTTTTGGACAGGGGTTCGGGGTGAGCGGCTACACCTTC
D gene: TRBD1
V gene: TRBV29-1
clone size: few
CDR3 length: 16
J gene: TRBJ1-2

CDR3 protein: CASSMTQGAYEQYF
CDR3 DNA: TGTGCCAGTAGTATGACCCAGGGGGCCTACGAGCAGTACTTC
D gene: TRBD1
V gene: TRBV19
clone size: .
CDR3 length: 14
J gene: TRBJ2-7

CDR3 protein: CASSRDRGVEQYF
CDR3 DNA: TGTGCCAGCAGCCGGGACAGGGGGGTCGAGCAGTACTTC
D gene: TRBD1
V gene: TRBV11-3
clone size: .
CDR3 length: 13
J gene: TRBJ2-7

CDR3 protein: CASSLGQGSYNEQFF
CDR3 DNA: TGCGCCAGCAGCTTGGGACAGGGCTCCTACAATGAGCAGTTCTTC
D gene: TRBD1
V gene: TRBV5-1
clone size: .
CDR3 length: 15
J gene: TRBJ2-1

CDR3 protein: CASSPDSGGKTGELFF
CDR3 DNA: TGTGCCAGCAGCCCTGATAGCGGGGGTAAAACCGGGGAGCTGTTTTTT
D gene: TRBD2
V gene: TRBV7-2
clone size: .
CDR3 length: 16
J gene: TRBJ2-2

CDR3 protein: CASSSRGQGARGYTF
CDR3 DNA: TGTGCCAGCAGCTCGCGCGGTCAGGGGGCGAGGGGCTACACCTTC
D gene: TRBD1
V gene: TRBV11-2
clone size: .
CDR3 length: 15
J gene: TRBJ1-2

CDR3 protein: CASSYMAGQGNEQFF
CDR3 DNA: TGTGCCAGCAGTTACATGGCTGGACAGGGCAATGAGCAGTTCTTC
D gene: TRBD1
V gene: TRBV6-5
clone size: .
CDR3 length: 15
J gene: TRBJ2-1

CDR3 protein: CASSIEKARRTYEQYF
CDR3 DNA: TGTGCCAGCAGCATCGAGAAAGCCAGGAGGACCTACGAGCAGTACTTC
D gene: .
V gene: TRBV6-2/TRBV6-3
clone size: .
CDR3 length: 16
J gene: TRBJ2-7

CDR3 protein: CASSSPRDRDGGQPQHF
CDR3 DNA: TGTGCCAGCTCCTCTCCCCGGGACAGGGACGGTGGCCAGCCCCAGCATTTT
D gene: TRBD1
V gene: TRBV18
clone size: .
CDR3 length: 17
J gene: TRBJ1-5

CDR3 protein: CASSQDRPGTGGDYFQPQHF
CDR3 DNA: TGTGCCAGCAGCCAAGATCGCCCCGGGACAGGGGGCGATTACTTCCAGCCCCAGCATTTT
D gene: TRBD1
V gene: TRBV4-2
clone size: once
CDR3 length: 20
J gene: TRBJ1-5

CDR3 protein: CASSSSGGAYEQYF
CDR3 DNA: TGTGCCAGCAGTTCTAGCGGGGGGGCCTACGAGCAGTACTTC
D gene: TRBD2
V gene: TRBV7-9
clone size: .
CDR3 length: 14
J gene: TRBJ2-7

CDR3 protein: CASSGNGYSGNTIYF
CDR3 DNA: TGTGCCAGTAGTGGCAACGGGTACTCTGGAAACACCATATATTTT
D gene: .
V gene: TRBV19
clone size: .
CDR3 length: 15
J gene: TRBJ1-3

CDR3 protein: CASSFSEQAFF
CDR3 DNA: TGTGCCAGCAGTTTTTCGGAGCAAGCTTTCTTT
D gene: .
V gene: TRBV12-3/TRBV12-4
clone size: .
CDR3 length: 11
J gene: TRBJ1-1

CDR3 protein: CASSDSGQTWEKLFF
CDR3 DNA: TGTGCCAGCAGCGACTCGGGACAGACCTGGGAAAAACTGTTTTTT
D gene: TRBD1
V gene: TRBV7-2
clone size: .
CDR3 length: 15
J gene: TRBJ1-4

CDR3 protein: CASSVGISGGLAESYTF
CDR3 DNA: TGTGCCAGCAGCGTAGGCATAAGTGGAGGGTTGGCAGAAAGCTACACCTTC
D gene: .
V gene: TRBV9
clone size: .
CDR3 length: 17
J gene: TRBJ1-2

CDR3 protein: CASREQGLQETQYF
CDR3 DNA: TGTGCCAGCAGGGAACAGGGGCTTCAGGAGACCCAGTACTTC
D gene: TRBD1
V gene: TRBV2
clone size: .
CDR3 length: 14
J gene: TRBJ2-5

CDR3 protein: CASSRQGTDSPLHF
CDR3 DNA: TGTGCCAGCAGTCGACAGGGAACCGATTCACCCCTCCACTTT
D gene: TRBD1
V gene: TRBV6-5
clone size: .
CDR3 length: 14
J gene: TRBJ1-6

CDR3 protein: CASSLRQGSYEQYF
CDR3 DNA: TGTGCCAGCAGTTTAAGACAGGGCTCCTACGAGCAGTACTTC
D gene: TRBD1
V gene: TRBV27
clone size: .
CDR3 length: 14
J gene: TRBJ2-7

CDR3 protein: CASGVNPGTGNTGELFF
CDR3 DNA: TGTGCTAGTGGCGTCAACCCAGGGACAGGGAACACCGGGGAGCTGTTTTTT
D gene: TRBD1
V gene: TRBV12-5
clone size: .
CDR3 length: 17
J gene: TRBJ2-2

CDR3 protein: CASSEESQGNIQYF
CDR3 DNA: TGTGCCAGCAGTGAAGAAAGCCAGGGTAACATTCAGTACTTC
D gene: .
V gene: TRBV2
clone size: few
CDR3 length: 14
J gene: TRBJ2-4

CDR3 protein: CSGLLRDRGKTQYF
CDR3 DNA: TGCAGCGGCCTACTCCGGGACAGGGGAAAGACCCAGTACTTC
D gene: TRBD1
V gene: TRBV29-1
clone size: .
CDR3 length: 14
J gene: TRBJ2-5

CDR3 protein: CSGLAGANEQFF
CDR3 DNA: TGCAGCGGACTAGCGGGGGCTAATGAGCAGTTCTTC
D gene: TRBD2
V gene: TRBV29-1
clone size: .
CDR3 length: 12
J gene: TRBJ2-1

CDR3 protein: CSVELGGVGAEAFF
CDR3 DNA: TGCAGCGTTGAACTTGGGGGCGTAGGCGCTGAAGCTTTCTTT
D gene: .
V gene: TRBV29-1
clone size: .
CDR3 length: 14
J gene: TRBJ1-1

CDR3 protein: CASSPSRRGGRETQYF
CDR3 DNA: TGTGCCAGCAGCCCGTCCCGGCGGGGGGGCCGGGAGACCCAGTACTTC
D gene: TRBD2
V gene: TRBV11-2
clone size: .
CDR3 length: 16
J gene: TRBJ2-5

CDR3 protein: CASSYRQGASFYNEQFF
CDR3 DNA: TGTGCCAGCAGCTATCGACAGGGGGCTTCGTTTTACAATGAGCAGTTCTTC
D gene: TRBD1
V gene: TRBV7-2
clone size: .
CDR3 length: 17
J gene: TRBJ2-1

CDR3 protein: CASSQDLGAEQYF
CDR3 DNA: TGTGCCAGCAGCCAAGATTTAGGGGCCGAGCAGTACTTC
D gene: .
V gene: TRBV14
clone size: .
CDR3 length: 13
J gene: TRBJ2-7

CDR3 protein: CASSYSGQRDTQYF
CDR3 DNA: TGTGCCAGCAGTTACTCCGGACAGAGAGATACGCAGTATTTT
D gene: .
V gene: TRBV6-5
clone size: once
CDR3 length: 14
J gene: TRBJ2-3

CDR3 protein: CASSQEWSTSTDTQYF
CDR3 DNA: TGCGCCAGCAGCCAAGAATGGAGTACTAGCACAGATACGCAGTATTTT
D gene: .
V gene: TRBV4-1
clone size: .
CDR3 length: 16
J gene: TRBJ2-3

CDR3 protein: CSVEDVSEAFF
CDR3 DNA: TGCAGCGTTGAAGACGTATCTGAAGCTTTCTTT
D gene: .
V gene: TRBV29-1
clone size: .
CDR3 length: 11
J gene: TRBJ1-1

CDR3 protein: CASSSRVGSSPLHF
CDR3 DNA: TGTGCCAGCAGCTCCCGGGTCGGGAGTTCACCCCTCCACTTT
D gene: .
V gene: TRBV4-1
clone size: .
CDR3 length: 14
J gene: TRBJ1-6

CDR3 protein: CASSPGGQGNTDTQYF
CDR3 DNA: TGTGCCAGCAGCCCAGGGGGACAGGGGAACACAGATACGCAGTATTTT
D gene: TRBD1
V gene: TRBV4-2
clone size: .
CDR3 length: 16
J gene: TRBJ2-3

CDR3 protein: CASSPSGGVYNEQFF
CDR3 DNA: TGTGCCAGCAGCCCTAGCGGGGGGGTTTACAATGAGCAGTTCTTC
D gene: TRBD2
V gene: TRBV3-1/TRBV3-2
clone size: .
CDR3 length: 15
J gene: TRBJ2-1